These T cell receptor beta chains were read from a single sample in a study of post-analysis software for immune sequencing data. From the PCR reads, TCRdb called clonotypes with MiXCR, one entry per CDR3 protein. The data contain roughly 800,000 distinct CDR3 sequences, less than 35% of them singletons. The material sequenced was blood. These TCRs come from a girl under 18 with multiple sclerosis. Both conserved end residues are part of each CDR3. The D gene is left open where the match is weak. A clone size is listed for some rows: how often the clone was seen (once, few, many), or a class if it is expanded.

j_gene,d_gene,v_gene,abundance,CDR3nt,CDR3aa
TRBJ2-3,NA,TRBV7-2,many,TGTGCCAGCAGCTTAGCGAACTCTAGGGGACCCACAGATACGCAGTATTTT,CASSLANSRGPTDTQYF
TRBJ2-7,NA,TRBV21-1,NA,TGTGCCAGCAGCAAAGGGACTGGAGGGGGACAGGGGGCTGACGAGCAGTACTTC,CASSKGTGGGQGADEQYF
TRBJ1-1,TRBD1,TRBV20-1,few,TGCAGTGCTAGAGAGGACAGGGGCCCTGAAGCTTTCTTT,CSAREDRGPEAFF
TRBJ1-2,NA,TRBV9,few,TGTGCCAGCAGCGGGACGCTTGGCTACACCTTC,CASSGTLGYTF
TRBJ2-1,NA,TRBV11-3,NA,TGTGCCAGCAGCTTAAGGGCAGGGTCAAATGAGCAGTTCTTC,CASSLRAGSNEQFF
TRBJ2-5,TRBD2,TRBV28,few,TGTGCCAGCAGTGAAAGCCGGACTAGCGGGGCGGAGACCCAGTACTTC,CASSESRTSGAETQYF
TRBJ2-1,TRBD2,TRBV6-2/TRBV6-3,few,TGTGCCAGCAGGAAAGGACTAGCGGGAGCAAATGAGCAGTTCTTC,CASRKGLAGANEQFF
TRBJ2-5,NA,TRBV5-1,NA,TGCGCCAGCAGCTTGTTATTGCCGACGGAGACCCAGTACTTC,CASSLLLPTETQYF
TRBJ2-1,TRBD2,TRBV4-3,NA,TGCGCCAGCAGCCCGGGACTAGCGGGAAAACGCGAGCAGTTCTTC,CASSPGLAGKREQFF
TRBJ1-5,NA,TRBV13,few,TGTGCCAGCAGCCCCCGGGGGGAATTAAAGCCCCAGCATTTT,CASSPRGELKPQHF
TRBJ1-1,TRBD1,TRBV11-1,once,TGTGCCAGCAGCTTAAATCCAGGGGGGGACACTGAAGCTTTCTTT,CASSLNPGGDTEAFF
TRBJ1-1,TRBD1,TRBV28,few,TGTGCCAGCAGCTCCCTGACAGGGGGCGCAGGCACTGAAGCTTTCTTT,CASSSLTGGAGTEAFF
TRBJ2-7,TRBD1,TRBV18,NA,TGTGCCAGCTCACTTACAGGGGATGGGTCCTACGAGCAGTACTTC,CASSLTGDGSYEQYF
TRBJ2-5,NA,TRBV6-6,few,TGTGCCAGCACCCAACGGGGCGGCGGGCCCCAAGAGACCCAGTACTTC,CASTQRGGGPQETQYF
TRBJ1-1,NA,TRBV20-1,NA,TGCAGTGCTAGGGGGGGGCGGCACACTGAAGCTTTCTTT,CSARGGRHTEAFF
TRBJ2-7,TRBD2,TRBV15,NA,TGTGCCACCAGCAGTGCTAGCGGGGCCTACGAGCAGTACTTC,CATSSASGAYEQYF
TRBJ2-1,TRBD1,TRBV4-1,NA,TGCGCCAGCAGCCAAGAGGGACAGGCGTACAATGAGCAGTTCTTC,CASSQEGQAYNEQFF
TRBJ1-5,NA,TRBV29-1,few,TGCAGCGTCGGGGCCTTCAATCAGCCCCAGCATTTT,CSVGAFNQPQHF
TRBJ2-7,TRBD1,TRBV6-6,many,TGTGCCAGCAGCAATCGACAGGGGGCCTACGAGCAGTACTTC,CASSNRQGAYEQYF
TRBJ1-4,NA,TRBV3-1,once,TGTGCCAGCAGCCAAGGGGCCCGTCGAAGGCTGTTTTTT,CASSQGARRRLFF
TRBJ2-7,TRBD2,TRBV28,many,TGTGCCAGCAGTTTGAGGCGGGAGGTCACCTACGAGCAGTACTTC,CASSLRREVTYEQYF
TRBJ2-7,TRBD2,TRBV29-1,few,TGCAGCGTGAAGACTAGCGGGAGTGGCGAGCAGTACTTC,CSVKTSGSGEQYF
TRBJ2-7,TRBD2,TRBV27,NA,TGTGCCAGCAGGGGACTAGCGTTTCCCTACGAGCAGTACTTC,CASRGLAFPYEQYF
TRBJ2-1,NA,TRBV20-1,few,TGCAGTGCCCCACAACCCCAAGGGCGTCGCTCCTACAATGAGCAGTTCTTC,CSAPQPQGRRSYNEQFF
TRBJ2-7,TRBD2,TRBV29-1,many,TGCAGCGCTAAAGCGGGAGCTGACTACGAGCAGTACTTC,CSAKAGADYEQYF
TRBJ1-2,TRBD1,TRBV15,NA,TGTGCCACCAGCAGAAAAAGGACAGGCAGCTATGGCTACACCTTC,CATSRKRTGSYGYTF
TRBJ2-4,TRBD1,TRBV5-1,NA,TGCGCCAGCAGCCCAGGGGGCATGGCCAAAAACATTCAGTACTTC,CASSPGGMAKNIQYF
TRBJ1-2,NA,TRBV20-1,few,TGCAGTGCTCCGGATACATTCTATGGCTACACCTTC,CSAPDTFYGYTF
TRBJ2-3,TRBD1,TRBV13,few,TGTGCCAGCAGCCCCCCCGGGACAGGGAGAGGAGATACGCAGTATTTT,CASSPPGTGRGDTQYF
TRBJ2-1,TRBD1,TRBV11-3,few,TGTGCCAGCAGCTGGGGGACAGGGGATGAGCAGTTCTTC,CASSWGTGDEQFF
TRBJ2-7,TRBD2,TRBV12-5,NA,TGTGCTAGTGGTTTTGAACTAGCGGGGGGCTACAATGAGCAGTACTTC,CASGFELAGGYNEQYF
TRBJ2-1,NA,TRBV20-1,few,TGCAGTGCTGCCACAGCGGGCTCCTACAATGAGCAGTTCTTC,CSAATAGSYNEQFF
TRBJ2-1,NA,TRBV29-1,few,TGCAGCGCTTACGGGGTAGGGAGCGGAAAATACAATGAGCAGTTCTTC,CSAYGVGSGKYNEQFF
TRBJ2-5,NA,TRBV7-2,many,TGTGCCAGCAGCTTACAGGGGTCAACCCAGTACTTC,CASSLQGSTQYF
TRBJ1-2,NA,TRBV20-1,NA,TGCAGTGCTAGTAGGGAGACCGGTCATGGCTACACCTTC,CSASRETGHGYTF
TRBJ2-3,NA,TRBV6-5,NA,TGTGCCAGCAGTTACCGTGGGGTTCCGGGCACAGATACGCAGTATTTT,CASSYRGVPGTDTQYF
TRBJ2-3,TRBD1,TRBV20-1,NA,TGCAGTGCGCGTCGGGACAGGGGGCATCGGCCCAGGGATACGCAGTATTTT,CSARRDRGHRPRDTQYF
TRBJ1-2,NA,TRBV2,NA,TGTGCCAGCAGCTCGGACAGCGCCGTTGGCTACACCTTC,CASSSDSAVGYTF
TRBJ2-1,TRBD2,TRBV5-4,NA,TGTGCCAGCAGCCTGGCGATGGGACTAGCGGGAATAAATGAGCAGTTCTTC,CASSLAMGLAGINEQFF
TRBJ2-1,TRBD2,TRBV7-2,NA,TGTGCCAGCAGCTTAGCGGTAGCGGGAGTTCATGAGCAGTTCTTC,CASSLAVAGVHEQFF
TRBJ2-7,NA,TRBV6-2/TRBV6-3,NA,TGTGCCAGCAGCCGCACGAACGAGCAGTACTTC,CASSRTNEQYF
TRBJ2-3,TRBD1,TRBV6-1,few,TGTGCCAGCACCATCGGGACAGATGGCACAGATACGCAGTATTTT,CASTIGTDGTDTQYF
TRBJ2-1,NA,TRBV20-1,few,TGCAGTGCTTTCGCCGGGACTCCGAACAATGAGCAGTTCTTC,CSAFAGTPNNEQFF
TRBJ2-7,TRBD1,TRBV20-1,few,TGCAGTGCTAGGCCCCGGGACAGCTCCTACGAGCAGTACTTC,CSARPRDSSYEQYF
TRBJ2-6,NA,TRBV21-1,NA,TGTGCCAGCGGCAAAAAACTGATCGGGGCCAACGTCCTGACTTTC,CASGKKLIGANVLTF
TRBJ2-5,TRBD1,TRBV25-1,NA,TGTGCCAGCAGTGATAGGACAGGTGGTGGAGAGACCCAGTACTTC,CASSDRTGGGETQYF
TRBJ2-7,NA,TRBV5-1,NA,TGCGCCAGCAGCTTGACAGGGAGGTTCGAGCAGTACTTC,CASSLTGRFEQYF
TRBJ2-1,NA,TRBV29-1,many,TGCAGCGTTGAAGACGTGCGGGGGGACAGGAGTCGGGATGAGCAGTTCTTC,CSVEDVRGDRSRDEQFF